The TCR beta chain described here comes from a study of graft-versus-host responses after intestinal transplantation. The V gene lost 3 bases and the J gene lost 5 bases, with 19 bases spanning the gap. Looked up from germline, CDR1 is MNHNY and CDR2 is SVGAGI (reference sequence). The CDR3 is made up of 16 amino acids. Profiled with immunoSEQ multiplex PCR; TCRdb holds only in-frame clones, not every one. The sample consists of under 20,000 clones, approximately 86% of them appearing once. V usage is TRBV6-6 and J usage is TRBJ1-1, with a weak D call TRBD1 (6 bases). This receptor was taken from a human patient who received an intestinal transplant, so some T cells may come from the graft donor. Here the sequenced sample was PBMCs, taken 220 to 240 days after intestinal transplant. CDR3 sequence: CASSYALRGLETEAFF. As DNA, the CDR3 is TGTGCCAGCAGTTATGCCCTCAGGGGCCTGGAAACTGAAGCTTTCTTT.